This record covers a single TCR beta chain. The antigen remains unidentified. This sample was included in a study of siplizumab effects on memory and regulatory T cells. Clones were sequenced by immunoSEQ multiplex PCR, and TCRdb holds only the in-frame ones, with some missing. The sample shows more than 70,000 clones, approximately 95% of them seen only once. V lost 5 bases, J lost 4 bases, and 4 bases stayed unmatched. The CDR3 consists of 15 residues. The germline V gene has CDR1 SEHNR and CDR2 FQNEAQ (reference sequence). Overall study findings and caveats: Siplizumab, the agent tested, significantly reduced alloreactive sequences traceable to unstimulated CD4+ memory cells. In roughly 80-95% of proliferating CD4+ or CD8+ clones, a naive or memory phenotype could not be assigned. Naive T cells were seemingly more diverse than memory cells, and major contributions to the alloresponse seemed to be made by them. Mappable alloreactive CD4+ clones averaged around 69% Treg-derived with siplizumab versus 26.9% in controls.

The TCR sequence derives from a human donor in good health. V and J are TRBV7-9 and TRBJ2-7, with 14 bases lining up with TRBD2. What was sequenced was CD8+ T cells sorted from blood. This chain's CDR3 is CASSHRLAGGYEQYF. In DNA, the CDR3 is TGTGCCAGCAGCCACCGACTAGCGGGAGGGTACGAGCAGTACTTC. The full variable domain, in which reference TRBV7-9 and TRBJ2-7 provide the parts outside the CDR3, is DTGVSQNPRHKITKRGQNVTFRCDPISEHNRLYWYRQTLGQGPEFLTYFQNEAQLEKSRLLSDRFSAERPKGSFSTLEIQRTEQGDSAMYLCASSHRLAGGYEQYFGPGTRLTVT.